These 16 T cell receptor beta chains were all obtained from the same sample, sequenced in a study of Ad26.COV2.S vaccination and SARS-CoV-2 variants. The repertoire was sequenced with immunoSEQ multiplex PCR; TCRdb's copy has only in-frame clones and lacks some. The table records over 400,000 clones, about 90% of them present only once. Specified treatment: 15 to 20 received Ad26.COV2.S at low or high dose, single or two shots; 5 received placebo; per-sample allocation not given. Sampling was done on day 63 after the first vaccine or placebo injection. The material was peripheral blood, obtained in a trial of Ad26.COV2.S vaccine versus placebo. Receptors originate from a person between 18 and 59 years old who received the Ad26.COV2.S COVID-19 vaccine or a placebo.

The V gene is TRBV10-3, the J gene TRBJ2-3; weak D call: TRBD2 (7 bases). In germline, CDR1 is ENHRY, CDR2 SYGVKD. V shed 3 bases and J shed 5 bases, with 15 bases lying between them. CDR3 length: 15 residues. As DNA, the CDR3 is TGTGCCATCAGTGAATGGGGAGGGGGGGAAGATACGCAGTATTTT. Translated, it gives CAISEWGGGEDTQYF.

The chain uses TRBV6-5 and TRBJ1-5; D not certain. Per the germline V gene, CDR1 is MNHEY and CDR2 is SVGAGI. This CDR3 spans 15 amino acids. V lost 4 bases to trimming and J lost 4 bases, with 14 bases between them. Here the CDR3 DNA reads TGTGCCAGCAGTTTAGGGATAGGCCCAAATCAGCCCCAGCATTTT. It is translated as CASSLGIGPNQPQHF.

The chain is built from TRBV20-1 and TRBJ1-2; 7 bases match TRBD1. There are 11 residues in the CDR3. Germline assignment: CDR1 DFQATT and CDR2 SNEGSKA (reference sequence). Trimming cost V 3 bases and J 10 bases; bases outside gene matches: 5. CDR3 in amino acids: CSARTGLDYTF. The CDR3 DNA reads TGCAGTGCTAGGACAGGGTTAGACTACACCTTC.

The genes are TRBV5-4 and TRBJ2-5; TRBD1 matches 11 bases. This CDR3 has 16 amino acids. V dropped 3 bases and J dropped 5; count of bases not matched to a gene: 9. Per germline, CDR1 SGHNT and CDR2 YYREEE (reference sequence). CDR3 region: CASSSRTGGDRETQYF. The CDR3, as DNA: TGTGCCAGCAGCTCAAGGACAGGGGGCGATAGGGAGACCCAGTACTTC.

The table lists this clone with a few counts. V and J are TRBV7-9 and TRBJ2-1, with TRBD2 matching 9 bases. Germline CDR1 and CDR2: SEHNR and FQNEAQ (reference sequence). V trimming: 4 bases; J trimming: 4 bases; junction bases outside the gene matches: 5. The CDR3 has 15 amino acids. CDR3 sequence (DNA): TGTGCCAGCAGCTACGGCGGGAGGGAATACAATGAGCAGTTCTTC. Residues: CASSYGGREYNEQFF.

This clone has only a few counts. The chain carries TRBV19 and TRBJ1-1; D ambiguous. Germline values: CDR1 LNHDA, CDR2 SQIVND (reference sequence). This CDR3 is built from 11 residues. V lost 2 bases to trimming and J lost 3 bases, with 1 base between them. In DNA, the CDR3 is TGTGCCAGTAGTATATACACTGAAGCTTTCTTT. Amino acids: CASSIYTEAFF.

The chain is built from TRBV19 and TRBJ2-1; D remains ambiguous. The CDR3 covers 15 residues. V was clipped by 0 bases and J by 5 bases, with 11 bases between them. CDR1 is LNHDA, CDR2 SQIVND, per germline (reference sequence). The CDR3, as DNA: TGTGCCAGTAGTATAGAGGTCCCGGCGCACAATGAGCAGTTCTTC. This codes for CASSIEVPAHNEQFF.

The chain uses TRBV9 and TRBJ2-7, with 7 bases fitting TRBD2. The junction had 8 bases not matched to a gene; V was cut back by 0 bases and J by 5 bases. CDR3 length: 15 amino acids. Germline values: CDR1 SGDLS, CDR2 YYNGEE. CDR3 loop: CASSVGPAGFHEQYF. The CDR3 DNA sequence: TGTGCCAGCAGCGTAGGGCCAGCGGGATTTCACGAGCAGTACTTC.

The V call is TRBV9, the J call TRBJ2-1, with D possibly TRBD2 on 5 matching bases. CDR1 and CDR2 from the germline V gene are SGDLS and YYNGEE. CDR3 size: 14 residues. Trimming pared 3 bases from V and 4 bases from J, leaving 11 bases between. CDR3 nucleotide sequence: TGTGCCAGCAGCGGGAGGACTGTATACAATGAGCAGTTCTTC. Its protein is CASSGRTVYNEQFF. Full variable domain (missing parts from reference TRBV9 and TRBJ2-1): DSGVTQTPKHLITATGQRVTLRCSPRSGDLSVYWYQQSLDQGLQFLIQYYNGEERAKGNILERFSAQQFPDLHSELNLSSLELGDSALYFCASSGRTVYNEQFFGPGTRLTVL.

The V gene is TRBV21-1, the J gene TRBJ2-7; TRBD2 is the table's D call, not checked against the DNA. TRBV21-1 is a listed pseudogene. The CDR3 extends over 15 amino acids. The DNA of the CDR3 is TGTGCCAGCAGCTACAAGGAATGCGGGGACCACGAGCAGTACTTC. Translating it yields CASSYKECGDHEQYF.

The CDR3 region has the DNA TGTGCCAGCAGGGGGGGTTCCCCCCTAGTTAGCTCCTACGAGCAGTACTTC. Translating it yields CASRGGSPLVSSYEQYF. The chain recombines TRBV4-2 with TRBJ2-7; perhaps TRBD2 as D (6 bases). Trimming stripped 6 bases from V and 0 bases from J, with 21 bases between. From germline, CDR1 is LGHNA and CDR2 YNFKEQ. This CDR3 has 17 amino acids.

The chain recombines TRBV4-3 with TRBJ2-3; D perhaps matches TRBD2 (5 bases). The V gene lost 1 base and the J gene lost 2 bases, with 13 bases spanning the gap. Germline assignment: CDR1 LGHNA and CDR2 YSLEER. The CDR3 runs to 16 residues. This CDR3 is CASSQAAVGVTDTQYF. In DNA form, the CDR3 reads TGCGCCAGCAGCCAAGCAGCGGTGGGCGTCACAGATACGCAGTATTTT.

This rearrangement joins TRBV9 to TRBJ2-3, with 9 bases aligning to TRBD2. CDR3 length equals 17 residues. Germline assignment: CDR1 SGDLS and CDR2 YYNGEE. J lost 2 bases, V lost 0 bases, and 7 bases had no gene match. The CDR3 protein is CASSVGGAGGSTDTQYF. CDR3 nucleotides: TGTGCCAGCAGCGTAGGAGGGGCGGGAGGGTCCACAGATACGCAGTATTTT. Filled out from reference TRBV9 and TRBJ2-3, the complete variable domain reads DSGVTQTPKHLITATGQRVTLRCSPRSGDLSVYWYQQSLDQGLQFLIQYYNGEERAKGNILERFSAQQFPDLHSELNLSSLELGDSALYFCASSVGGAGGSTDTQYFGPGTRLTVL.

This chain joins TRBV6-2 or TRBV6-3 and TRBJ2-7; 7 bases line up with TRBD1. Germline CDR1 and CDR2: MNHEY and SVGEGT. CDR3 length equals 14 residues. With V trimmed by 2 bases and J by 7 bases, 8 bases remained unmatched. This CDR3 reads CASSYLTGVEEQYF. CDR3 DNA: TGTGCCAGCAGTTACCTTACAGGGGTTGAAGAGCAGTACTTC.

This clone was counted only a few times. CDR3 nucleotide sequence: TGTGCCAGCAGCCAGGGGTATTACGAGCAGTACTTC. It translates to CASSQGYYEQYF. The V and J genes are TRBV7-9 and TRBJ2-7; a weak D match, TRBD1 (6 bases). The CDR3 length is 12 residues. V was cut by 5 bases and J by 4 bases, with 9 bases left in between. CDR1 and CDR2 (germline): SEHNR, FQNEAQ (reference sequence).

This sequence joins TRBV19 and TRBJ2-7, with D possibly being TRBD1 (6 bases). The CDR3 extends over 17 amino acids. Germline V lookup: CDR1 LNHDA, CDR2 SQIVND (reference sequence). The ends were cut back, 7 bases at V and 3 bases at J, with 25 bases in the middle. CDR3 protein: CASTVYEGGRGYYEQYF. The CDR3 DNA is TGTGCCAGTACCGTCTACGAAGGGGGAAGAGGGTACTACGAGCAGTACTTC.